This section outlines one T cell receptor beta chain sequence together with its context. Its antigen is currently not known. This specimen belongs to a study of cytomegalovirus exposure and HLA in healthy donors (dated by TCRdb to about 2017). For the wider study: In an earlier analysis of some 550 of the donors, 250 to 350 Gb of sequence data and 120 million or so unique TCR beta sequences from about 179 million T cells were reported. The study profiled the T cell repertoires of about 640 subjects by immunosequencing and related them to cytomegalovirus serostatus. Several DR-DQ haplotypes were treated as single units for association and clustering because of strong linkage in the cohort. The later analysis used no new phenotypic data to find candidate immune exposures, relying instead on TCR beta sequences and their occurrence across donors. Among 398 genotyped donors of the cohort, an average of around 240,000 unique TCR beta nucleotide sequences were sequenced per donor, approximately 20% of them non-productive. Along with the approximately 700-subject first cohort, a separate validation cohort of over 90 different subjects was used. An earlier analysis of approximately 640 of the donors applied high-throughput TCR beta sequencing to assess whether each TCR beta V gene segment acted as functional or pseudogenic. All discovery cohort repertoires had been generated on a single sequencing platform. A later genetic analysis used genome-wide SNP genotypes for about 65% of the roughly 670 donors, treating that subset as a discovery cohort. The number of donors typed differed by locus, with about 629-630 for A, B, C, DRB1 and DQB1, 522 for DQA1, about 610 for DPA1, and 450 to 480 for DPB1. Of the roughly 400 genotyped donors, about 80% fell in the genetic ancestry cluster associated with self-reported Caucasian donors. Roughly 300 gigabases of sequencing data and around 90 million unique TCR sequences made up an early release that covered several hundred HLA-typed donors. Donor age, sex, ethnicity and CMV serostatus were collected together with the repertoire data. In a later analysis, previously published TCR beta repertoires from about 670 donors were re-analyzed and high-resolution HLA genotyping was added so that TCR occurrence patterns could be studied. To predict cytomegalovirus infection status, the study combined high-throughput TCR immunosequencing, statistical association of individual TCRs with disease status, and machine learning. The study aimed to test whether cataloging public T cell receptors could reveal signatures of past pathogen exposure. HLA typing included class I and class II loci at four-digit resolution. The research as a whole found: A further reported finding was that TCR beta sequences accurately predicted the HLA-A and HLA-B alleles for most subjects in the first cohort. Only TCR beta chains were sequenced in this cohort, and the absence of alpha or paired-chain data limited detectable features. Because counts were too low, more than 15 rarely observed V segments, including chromosome 9 orphons, were left out of the earlier analysis of some 640 of the donors. The study gave a list of about 150 TCR beta chains associated with cytomegalovirus. The presence/absence analyses assumed that sequencing depth was roughly uniform across donors, and that assumption may not be true. In a later analysis, the rate of TCR association differed among HLA loci, with DRB1 alleles having the most associated TCRs and HLA-C alleles having the fewest. Linkage disequilibrium might explain the correlated functional status among segregating V segments, but an unknown experimental factor could not be ruled out. A group of highly shared sequence variants was considered likely to be a technical artifact of the sequencing pipeline. Because some donors lacked HLA typing at each locus, the association tests relied only on the typed subset. The authors suggested that the approach could potentially be generalized to other disease states and immunological phenotypes. Specific HLA alleles were associated with 15,000 to 20,000 TCR beta sequences at a false discovery rate of 0.05 in a later analysis. Because the 87-base-pair reads could not distinguish some IMGT-functional V segments, including TRBV6-2 and TRBV6-3, those segments were excluded. The only immune exposure information available for the cohort was CMV serostatus. While some public TCRs were present in many individuals, most TCR sequences turned up only very rarely across donors. When HLA alleles, especially DR and DQ, strongly co-occurred, attributing TCR associations to individual alleles was difficult. V-gene and J-gene trimming of TCR beta chains was associated with a missense DCLRE1C variant in a later genetic analysis, and the association was replicated in an independent cohort. In a later analysis, most CMV-associated TCR beta chains were found to appear HLA-restricted, with HLA associations seemingly driven largely by CMV exposure. Cytomegalovirus status was reported to be diagnosed by the classifier with high specificity and sensitivity in both the original and validation cohorts. According to a later genetic analysis, donors in an Asian-associated ancestry cluster had fewer N-insertions in productive TCRs than the roughly 670-donor mean. A few of the identified cytomegalovirus-associated TCR beta chains were confirmed in vitro to be specific for cytomegalovirus antigens. A later analysis reported that several top co-occurrence clusters appeared linked to parvovirus B19, influenza, CMV and Epstein-Barr virus. A later analysis found that HLA-associated TCR beta chains were more clonally expanded and had lower generation probabilities than equally common non-associated chains. In an earlier analysis of several hundred of the donors, most TCR beta V segments were observed in productive rearrangements about 90% or about 30% of the time, broadly matching IMGT annotations.

In total, approximately 610 healthy bone marrow donors made up the cohort. At the time of sampling, every cohort member was nominally healthy, though immune exposures that went unrecorded were likely present. The donor tested CMV seronegative, placing the donor among the roughly 350 seronegative members of the cohort. Each donor provided a peripheral blood sample, and peripheral blood mononuclear cells were used for TCR beta sequencing. Genomic DNA was extracted from the blood cell samples with the Qiagen DNeasy Blood Extraction Kit. Library construction relied on the immunoSEQ multiplex PCR assay. For the multiplex PCR, a mixture combining 60 forward primers for TCR Vbeta segments and 13 reverse primers for TCR Jbeta segments was used. The CDR3 region of rearranged TCR beta genes was amplified from genomic DNA with a multiplex PCR assay. On the Illumina HiSeq System, the amplified TCR beta libraries were sequenced as 87-base-pair reads. Per the original workflow: A later analysis tallied some 79 million unique TCR beta chains across the 660 or so repertoires, and around 9.9 million of those chains were shared by two or more donors. To remove PCR and sequencing errors, raw reads were error-corrected and collapsed into unique sequences using a nearest-neighbor algorithm that merged closely related sequences. Alignment of CDR3 sequences to IMGT reference sequences was used to assign V, D and J gene segments. For a sequence to be retained, a match of at least six nucleotides was required to both a V gene segment and a J gene segment. Rearrangements were called productive when the CDR3 lacked stop codons and stayed in frame with V and J; all others were non-productive. Following IMGT convention, CDR3 was defined as the stretch from the second conserved V-encoded cysteine up to the conserved J-encoded phenylalanine. The earlier analysis of about 560 of the donors excluded any sequence lacking an unambiguous match to a single V gene segment. In an earlier analysis of some 590 of the donors, a V segment was called functional when productive rearrangements were above 56.7%, and segregating when the standard deviation between donors exceeded 5%. A statistical classification framework was developed to diagnose cytomegalovirus status using the catalog of TCR beta chain sequences. In a later analysis, TCR nucleotide sequences were compared against IMGT/GENE-DB human TR gene sequences so that V and J genes could be assigned. The TCRdist pipeline was used in a later analysis to assign CDR3 sequences and most-parsimonious VDJ recombination scenarios. A later analysis defined each TCR beta chain by its CDR3 amino acid sequence plus V-gene family, and excluded reads lacking a unique V-gene family. A later analysis removed several hundred highly shared, low-generation-probability nucleotide sequences to deal with suspected cross-contamination and a sequencing artifact. A later analysis calculated a clonal expansion index for each public chain from normalized within-repertoire ranks of inferred template counts. A later analysis computed generation probabilities with a VDJ recombination model fitted to out-of-frame rearrangements, and checked the results against IGoR. A later analysis scored TCR-TCR, TCR-HLA and TCR-CMV co-occurrence with hypergeometric tests, applying a repertoire-size bias correction to TCR pairs. False discovery rates were estimated in a later analysis by permuting HLA or CMV assignments 20 times. In a later analysis, co-occurring TCRs were grouped using DBSCAN, and TCRdist sequence similarity was added for clustering within HLA-allele-positive subsets. For co-occurrence clustering, repertoires with fewer than 30,000 or more than 120,000 public chains were excluded, along with roughly five repertoires with anomalous nucleotide sharing. TCRdb carries this immuneACCESS record with in-frame sequences only. Its versions omit some clonotypes, under half of them owing to an unresolved V gene in the studies checked, with the rest unexplained. V and J calls and clone size come straight from that table; D and trimming were deduced from the DNA. This specimen's table enumerates around 97,000 clones. The ten largest account for 3% to 3.5% of the sample.

The germline V gene provides CDR1 MNHEY and CDR2 SVGAGI. The CDR3 starts with the cysteine, ends with the phenylalanine, and has 14 residues. Only the CDR3 region is kept as DNA, spanning 42 bases read in frame from base 1. For this chain, trimming is 6 bases at the V end and 1 base at the J end, and the number of junction bases without a gene match is 5. The receptor was derived from a middle-aged man in good health and CMV-seronegative. The receptor chain draws on TRBV6-5 and TRBJ1-2, and TRBD1 matches 7 of the central bases. The sample taken for sequencing was PBMCs. The nucleotides read TGTGCCAGCAGACCGACAGGGTTTAACTATGGCTACACCTTC. This gives the protein CASRPTGFNYGYTF.